Each of the 15 T cell receptor beta chains below was sequenced from the same sample in a study of blood T cell repertoires in COVID-19. Profiling relied on immunoSEQ multiplex PCR, and the TCRdb table lists in-frame clones only, not all of them. The repertoire includes 130,000 or so clones, approximately 90% of them detected once, and roughly 2.2% sits in the top ten. The sample comprised peripheral blood. The receptors derive from an older man with active COVID-19.

This chain joins TRBV28 and TRBJ1-1; 8 bases align to TRBD1. The CDR3 consists of 15 residues. Trimming took 6 bases from V and 1 from J; bases not matched to a gene: 7. Germline V gene data show CDR1 as MDHEN and CDR2 as SYDVKM. CDR3 residues: CASSSPGQENTEAFF. In nucleotides, the CDR3 is TGTGCCAGCAGCTCCCCGGGACAGGAGAACACTGAAGCTTTCTTT.

The chain recombines TRBV6-2 or TRBV6-3 with TRBJ2-2; 10 bases agree with TRBD1. The CDR3 sequence is 14 residues long. V was clipped by 3 bases and J by 9 bases; unmatched bases: 4. Germline V lookup: CDR1 MNHEY, CDR2 SVGEGT. The CDR3 region is CASSYRQGARELFF. In DNA form, the CDR3 reads TGTGCCAGCAGTTATAGACAGGGGGCTCGGGAGCTGTTTTTT.

The chain employs TRBV5-1 and TRBJ2-7, with 9 bases lining up with TRBD2. V shed 2 bases and J 2 bases; nucleotides not matched to a gene: 8. The CDR3 contains 16 residues. Germline-derived CDR1 and CDR2 are SGHRS and YFSETQ. CDR3 region: CASSFNGAGGTYEQYF. CDR3 in DNA: TGCGCCAGCAGCTTCAACGGAGCGGGAGGAACCTACGAGCAGTACTTC. Combining the CDR3 with reference TRBV5-1 and TRBJ2-7 gives the whole variable domain KAGVTQTPRYLIKTRGQQVTLSCSPISGHRSVSWYQQTPGQGLQFLFEYFSETQRNKGNFPGRFSGRQFSNSRSEMNVSTLELGDSALYLCASSFNGAGGTYEQYFGPGTRLTVT.

The genes are TRBV7-3 and TRBJ2-7; D unclear. V was shortened by 2 bases and J by 8 bases, with 10 bases between the two germline ends. The CDR3 sequence is 12 residues long. Germline loops: CDR1 SGHTA, CDR2 FQGTGA. CDR3 residues: CASSLPIVQQYF. As DNA, the CDR3 is TGTGCCAGCAGCTTACCTATAGTACAGCAGTACTTC. Variable domain in full (rest from reference TRBV7-3 and TRBJ2-7): GAGVSQTPSNKVTEKGKYVELRCDPISGHTALYWYRQSLGQGPEFLIYFQGTGAADDSGLPNDRFFAVRPEGSVSTLKIQRTERGDSAVYLCASSLPIVQQYFGPGTRLTVT.

The V call is TRBV7-7, the J call TRBJ2-3, with TRBD2 matching 12 bases. The CDR3 consists of 19 residues. V lost 7 bases and J lost 4; bases outside the gene matches: 18. Germline V CDR1 and CDR2: SSHAT, FNYEAQ (reference sequence). The CDR3 sequence is CASTLARIRLAGEADTQYF. CDR3 nucleotide sequence: TGTGCCAGCACCCTAGCAAGAATTAGACTAGCGGGAGAGGCAGATACGCAGTATTTT.

The V gene is TRBV19, the J gene TRBJ2-4; D remains unclear. The V end lost 5 bases, the J end lost 8 bases, and 16 bases lay between the germline ends. The CDR3 covers 14 residues. Germline V CDR1 and CDR2: LNHDA, SQIVND (reference sequence). The CDR3 is CASSLWAKDDIQYF. The CDR3 region has the DNA TGTGCCAGTAGTTTATGGGCCAAGGATGACATTCAGTACTTC.

The genes are TRBV7-3 and TRBJ2-1; TRBD1 matches at 8 bases. This CDR3 is 13 amino acids long. The germline CDR1 and CDR2 sequences are SGHTA and FQGTGA. V trimming: 2 bases; J trimming: 6 bases; junction bases outside the gene matches: 0. The CDR3: CASSLDRGNEQFF. In DNA form, the CDR3 reads TGTGCCAGCAGCTTAGACAGGGGCAATGAGCAGTTCTTC.

The chain uses TRBV6-2 or TRBV6-3 and TRBJ2-7; 10 bases match TRBD2. J gave up 1 base and V 6 bases, and 6 bases lay outside the gene matches. The CDR3 has 15 amino acids. CDR1 is MNHEY and CDR2 is SVGEGT in the germline V gene. The CDR3 nucleotides read TGTGCCAGCAGCCCTAGCGGGAGTGGTTCCTACGAGCAGTACTTC. Translated: CASSPSGSGSYEQYF.

This chain connects TRBV18 to TRBJ2-5; TRBD1 might be the D (6 bases). Germline V gene lookup returns CDR1 KGHSH and CDR2 LQKENI. The ends were cut back, 3 bases at V and 5 bases at J, with 10 bases in the middle. The CDR3 spans 13 residues. The chain's CDR3 is CASSPGQRETQYF. CDR3 DNA: TGTGCCAGCTCACCTGGACAGCGGGAGACCCAGTACTTC.

The rearrangement links TRBV29-1 to TRBJ1-4, with 7 bases fitting TRBD1. V shed 8 bases and J 5 bases; nucleotides not matched to a gene: 8. The germline V gene encodes CDR1 SQVTM and CDR2 ANQGSEA. The CDR3 is 13 residues long. CDR3 sequence: CSFYLTGNEKLFF. The CDR3 nucleotides are TGCAGCTTTTATTTGACAGGGAATGAAAAACTGTTTTTT.

In nucleotides, the CDR3 is TGCAGCGTTGGGGCAGCCGATGGCTACACCTTC. Translated, it gives CSVGAADGYTF. The chain has TRBV29-1 and TRBJ1-2; D unclear. V lost 4 bases, J lost 6 bases, and 9 bases lay in between. This CDR3 has 11 amino acids. CDR1 is SQVTM and CDR2 is ANQGSEA in the germline V gene.

The chain uses TRBV28 and TRBJ1-3, with no clear D. Germline CDR1 and CDR2: MDHEN and SYDVKM. The V end was cut by 3 bases, the J end by 0 bases, with 18 bases between. The CDR3 consists of 18 residues. The CDR3 coding sequence is TGTGCCAGCAGTTTGATTACCGGGTCCTTCATCTCTGGAAACACCATATATTTT. Protein sequence: CASSLITGSFISGNTIYF.

Only a few counts were recorded for this clone. The CDR3 spells CASSYLSGRADNEQFF. The CDR3, as DNA: TGTGCCAGCAGTTACTTGAGCGGGAGGGCTGATAATGAGCAGTTCTTC. The chain carries TRBV6-6 and TRBJ2-1; 10 nucleotides agree with TRBD2. From germline, CDR1 is MNHNY and CDR2 SVGAGI (reference sequence). The CDR3 is made up of 16 amino acids. The V and J ends lost 1 base and 7 bases, in that order; junction bases with no gene match: 7.

This clone came up once. The gene calls are TRBV14 and TRBJ2-7, with TRBD2 matching 7 bases. The germline gives CDR1 SGHDN, CDR2 FVKESK. J lost 5 bases, V lost 5 bases, and 12 bases had no gene match. The CDR3 totals 15 residues. DNA for the CDR3: TGTGCCAGCAGCTCCTATAGCGGGCGTCCCAACGAGCAGTACTTC. Translated, it gives CASSSYSGRPNEQYF.

The chain joins TRBV10-2 to TRBJ2-2; D is perhaps TRBD2 (6 bases). CDR1 is WSHSY, CDR2 SAAADI, per germline. The CDR3 runs 14 residues. V was trimmed by 6 bases and J by 1 base, leaving 9 bases between them. The CDR3 loop reads CASRDYLNTGELFF. CDR3 DNA: TGCGCCAGCAGGGACTATCTGAACACCGGGGAGCTGTTTTTT.